The 14 T cell receptor beta chains listed next were all sequenced from one sample in a study of cytomegalovirus exposure and HLA in healthy donors. A multiplex PCR was run with 60 Vbeta primers and 13 Jbeta primers. Produced via immunoSEQ multiplex PCR; TCRdb's table is partial and in-frame only. This table has fewer than 200,000 clones, 75% to 90% appearing once. Sequencing was performed on PBMCs. The receptors stem from a girl aged 2 to 10 in good health and CMV-seropositive.

This sequence joins TRBV5-4 and TRBJ2-3, with D possibly matching TRBD2 (5 bases). CDR3 length: 13 residues. Trimming took 4 bases from V and 3 from J, leaving 9 bases between them. The germline CDR1 and CDR2 sequences are SGHNT and YYREEE (reference sequence). CDR3 nucleotide sequence: TGTGCCAGCAGCACAAGGAGGACAGATACGCAGTATTTT. Translation: CASSTRRTDTQYF.

This chain links TRBV5-1 with TRBJ2-1; a possible D gene is TRBD2 (6 bases). The CDR3 consists of 14 residues. CDR1 and CDR2 from the germline V gene are SGHRS and YFSETQ. V lost 4 bases to trimming and J lost 6 bases, with 14 bases between them. The CDR3 coding sequence is TGCGCCAGCAGCCCTCCGACTAGTAGCAATGAGCAGTTCTTC. Amino acids: CASSPPTSSNEQFF.

The chain employs TRBV7-9 and TRBJ2-2; 7 nucleotides match TRBD2. The CDR3 contains 17 residues. Trimming at V came to 1 base and at J to 3 bases, leaving 8 bases not matched to a gene. Looked up from germline, CDR1 is SEHNR and CDR2 is FQNEAQ (reference sequence). In DNA form, the CDR3 reads TGTGCCAGCAGCTTAGGCGCGGGCCGGGAGGACACCGGGGAGCTGTTTTTT. Translation: CASSLGAGREDTGELFF.

The rearrangement joins TRBV7-9 to TRBJ1-2, with 8 nucleotides matching TRBD1. Germline loops: CDR1 SEHNR, CDR2 FQNEAQ (reference sequence). V was pared by 0 bases and J by 5 bases, with 2 bases of the junction left unmatched. The CDR3 sequence is 14 residues long. The CDR3 nucleotides read TGTGCCAGCAGCTTAGCGGACAGGGCGTATGGCTACACCTTC. It translates to CASSLADRAYGYTF. The full variable domain, completed using reference TRBV7-9 and TRBJ1-2, is DTGVSQNPRHKITKRGQNVTFRCDPISEHNRLYWYRQTLGQGPEFLTYFQNEAQLEKSRLLSDRFSAERPKGSFSTLEIQRTEQGDSAMYLCASSLADRAYGYTFGSGTRLTVV.

The chain joins TRBV28 to TRBJ1-2, with a weak D call TRBD1 (5 bases). The germline V gene encodes CDR1 MDHEN and CDR2 SYDVKM. The CDR3 consists of 14 residues. V lost 4 bases, J lost 5 bases, and 14 bases lay in between. The DNA for the CDR3 is TGTGCCAGCAGTTCCGTGGGGGAGGGGTATGGCTACACCTTC. It translates to CASSSVGEGYGYTF.

The rearrangement joins TRBV13 to TRBJ2-1; the match to TRBD2 covers 12 bases. This CDR3 is built from 19 residues. The J segment lost 8 bases and the V segment lost 5 bases, leaving 19 bases of the junction unmatched. The germline V gene has CDR1 PRHDT and CDR2 FYEKMQ (reference sequence). The DNA of the CDR3 is TGTGCCAGCAGCCCCTCGAGACGGGCGACTAGCGGGAGTCTCCATGAGCAGTTCTTC. This gives the protein CASSPSRRATSGSLHEQFF.

The chain has TRBV11-2 and TRBJ1-6, with no clear D. Between the trimmed V and J ends, which lost 3 bases and 6 bases, there was a span of 9 bases. CDR1 is SGHAT, CDR2 FQNNGV, per germline. CDR3 length: 14 amino acids. CDR3 coding DNA: TGTGCCAGCAGCTTGGCGGGCCCTAATTCACCCCTCCACTTT. Translated, it gives CASSLAGPNSPLHF.

This clone was counted a few times. This chain connects TRBV4-2 to TRBJ2-7, with TRBD2 identical over 9 bases. From germline, CDR1 is LGHNA and CDR2 YNFKEQ. The CDR3 is made up of 16 amino acids. V lost 1 base to trimming and J lost 6 bases; unmatched junction nucleotides: 10. As DNA, the CDR3 is TGTGCCAGCAGCCAAGCGTCTAGCGGGACCCCGGGCGAGCAGTACTTC. This gives the protein CASSQASSGTPGEQYF.

The gene calls are TRBV29-1 and TRBJ2-3, with D possibly matching TRBD1 (6 bases). Germline V gives CDR1 SQVTM, CDR2 ANQGSEA. V was trimmed by 8 bases and J by 1 base, leaving 10 bases between them. The CDR3 contains 12 residues. The chain's CDR3 is CSSRTGTDTQYF. The CDR3 nucleotides read TGCAGCTCTAGGACAGGCACAGATACGCAGTATTTT.

The chain uses TRBV5-6 and TRBJ1-1; 9 bases are a match to TRBD1. The V and J ends lost 1 base and 7 bases, in that order; junction bases with no gene match: 2. Germline V lookup: CDR1 SGHDT, CDR2 YYEEEE. The CDR3 sequence is 13 residues long. The CDR3 DNA reads TGTGCCAGCAGCTTGAGGGACAGGGTTGAAGCTTTCTTT. Its translation: CASSLRDRVEAFF.

This clone was seen a single time. This chain joins TRBV7-9 and TRBJ2-7; D not resolved. The CDR3 covers 13 residues. CDR1 and CDR2 from the germline V gene are SEHNR and FQNEAQ (reference sequence). V lost 4 bases to trimming and J lost 2 bases, with 9 bases between them. The CDR3 protein is CASSSTSTYEQYF. The CDR3 DNA reads as TGTGCCAGCAGCTCCACATCAACCTACGAGCAGTACTTC.

The chain couples TRBV28 to TRBJ2-2; D possibly corresponds to TRBD2 (6 bases). Trimming left V 11 bases short and J 8 bases short, with 18 bases between. The CDR3 length is 13 residues. Germline loops: CDR1 MDHEN, CDR2 SYDVKM. This CDR3 is CAGVAEDSGELFF. DNA for the CDR3: TGTGCCGGGGTAGCGGAGGACTCTGGGGAGCTGTTTTTT. Full variable domain (rest looked up from reference TRBV28 and TRBJ2-2): DVKVTQSSRYLVKRTGEKVFLECVQDMDHENMFWYRQDPGLGLRLIYFSYDVKMKEKGDIPEGYSVSREKKERFSLILESASTNQTSMYLCAGVAEDSGELFFGEGSRLTVL.

This chain links TRBV28 with TRBJ2-6; 7 bases line up with TRBD1. J lost 2 bases, V lost 2 bases, and 12 bases had no gene match. Germline V gene data show CDR1 as MDHEN and CDR2 as SYDVKM. The length of the CDR3 is 19 residues. The CDR3 coding sequence is TGTGCCAGCAGTTTAAATGAGGAGACAGGGTGGACTGGGGCCAACGTCCTGACTTTC. Its protein is CASSLNEETGWTGANVLTF.

This clone was seen only a few times. V is TRBV5-1 and J is TRBJ1-2; D possibly corresponds to TRBD1 (5 bases). The CDR3 loop spans 13 amino acids. Trimming removed 1 base from V and 3 bases from J, with 7 bases in between. The V gene's germline CDR1 is SGHRS and CDR2 YFSETQ. Here the CDR3 reads CASSLTTDYGYTF. The CDR3 DNA reads TGCGCCAGCAGCTTGACGACAGACTATGGCTACACCTTC.